Described below is a single T cell receptor beta chain sequence and its context. The data belong to a study of blood T cell repertoires in COVID-19. Overall study context: PBMCs, B-cell-depleted T cells, or T cells were the source of the cDNA or gDNA that made up the material.

Sequencing used immunoSEQ multiplex PCR; TCRdb keeps in-frame clones, though not all of them. The data hold around 120,000 clones, with roughly 79% observed a single time. The CDR3 loop spans 14 amino acids. Germline V gene lookup returns CDR1 ENHRY and CDR2 SYGVKD. Trimming cost V 2 bases and J 3 bases; bases outside gene matches: 2. Sequencing input: peripheral blood. The sequence came from an older man with acute or convalescent COVID-19. J is TRBJ2-3 and V is TRBV10-3, with 7 bases identical to TRBD2. As DNA, the CDR3 is TGTGCCATCAGTGAGACTAGCGAAACAGATACGCAGTATTTT. As protein: CAISETSETDTQYF.